This T cell receptor (beta chain) was sequenced for a study of blood T cell repertoires in COVID-19. Across the whole study: Samples taken during acute and convalescent COVID-19 were collected in the United States, Italy and Spain. Sample material is recorded as cDNA or gDNA derived from T cells, B-cell-depleted T cells, or PBMCs.

Patients from Seattle were sampled longitudinally, starting during active infection. As processed by the authors: Quantification of nucleated cells was approximated via reference gene primer amplification. Only in-frame clones appear in the TCRdb table, and some are missing; sequencing was by immunoSEQ multiplex PCR. D and trimming come from the DNA, and the V and J calls and clone size come from that table. The sample includes around 37,000 clones, about 74% of them seen just once. There are 15 residues in the CDR3. Germline V CDR1 and CDR2: KGHSH, LQKENI. Trimming took 6 bases from V and 6 from J; bases not matched to a gene: 9. This clone was counted only a few times.

This receptor was taken from a man aged 65 to 85 with COVID-19, enrolled during active disease. The sample was peripheral blood. The rearrangement links TRBV18 to TRBJ1-4; 8 positions agree with TRBD1. CDR3: CASSDRGRYDEKLFF. CDR3 DNA: TGTGCCAGCTCCGACAGGGGTCGATACGATGAAAAACTGTTTTTT. The full variable domain, its missing parts supplied by reference TRBV18 and TRBJ1-4, is NAGVMQNPRHLVRRRGQEARLRCSPMKGHSHVYWYRQLPEEGLKFMVYLQKENIIDESGMPKERFSAEFPKEGPSILRIQQVVRGDSAAYFCASSDRGRYDEKLFFGSGTQLSVL.